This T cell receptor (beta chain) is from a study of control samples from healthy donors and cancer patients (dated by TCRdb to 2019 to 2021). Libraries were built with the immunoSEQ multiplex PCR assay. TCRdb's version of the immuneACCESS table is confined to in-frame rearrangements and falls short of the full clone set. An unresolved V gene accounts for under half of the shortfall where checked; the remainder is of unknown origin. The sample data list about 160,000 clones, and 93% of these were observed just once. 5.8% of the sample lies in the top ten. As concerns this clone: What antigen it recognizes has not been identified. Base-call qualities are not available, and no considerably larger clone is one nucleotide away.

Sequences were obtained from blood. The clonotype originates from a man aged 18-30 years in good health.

The CDR3 protein sequence reads: CASKRRGGLGETQYF. At the DNA level, the sequence is TGTGCCTCTAAGAGGAGGGGGGGCCTCGGGGAGACCCAGTACTTC. The chain couples TRBV5-4 to TRBJ2-5; a tentative D match to TRBD2 spans 7 bases. CDR3 length: 15 amino acids, cysteine to phenylalanine. Only CDR3 DNA is held: 45 bases, read in frame from base 1. The junction carries 24 bases between V and J, which are trimmed by 10 bases and 5 bases respectively. The germline V gene encodes CDR1 SGHNT and CDR2 YYREEE (reference sequence).